These 31 T cell receptor beta chains came from one sample sequenced in a study of T-cell reconstitution after alpha-beta-depleted transplantation in children. Unique molecular identifiers were incorporated during preparation of the TCRbeta library. TCRdb reanalysed the PCR reads using MiXCR and keeps one entry per CDR3 protein. Among 90,000 to 120,000 distinct CDR3 sequences listed, approximately 6.9% were seen once. This specimen consisted of PBMCs, mostly from graft donor cells, obtained 360 days after TCRalphabeta/CD19-depleted stem cell transplant. The receptors derive from a male patient between 2 and 10 years old who had a stem cell transplant for acute lymphoblastic leukemia, so the T cells may come from the graft donor.

This clonotype was counted a few times. This sequence joins TRBV6-2 or TRBV6-3 and TRBJ1-5; D gene unclear. The CDR3 is 17 residues long. Per germline, CDR1 MNHEY and CDR2 SVGEGT. With 6 bases removed from V and 1 base from J, the gap between germline ends came to 19 bases. The chain's CDR3 is CASSASYVALSNQPQHF. The CDR3 nucleotides are TGTGCCAGCAGCGCCTCTTACGTGGCGCTGAGCAATCAGCCCCAGCATTTT.

This clonotype was observed many times. The chain combines TRBV5-1 with TRBJ1-1; D may be TRBD1 (6 bases). Between the trimmed V and J ends, which lost 5 bases and 6 bases, there was a span of 20 bases. Germline V lookup: CDR1 SGHRS, CDR2 YFSETQ. The CDR3 is made up of 15 amino acids. The CDR3: CASRRGGGKGPEAFF. The CDR3 DNA sequence: TGCGCCAGCAGGCGGGGAGGGGGAAAAGGCCCTGAAGCTTTCTTT.

This clonotype was detected ten times or more. The chain has TRBV7-9 and TRBJ1-4; D is ambiguous. Trimming took 5 bases from V and 8 from J, leaving 18 bases between them. The germline V gene has CDR1 SEHNR and CDR2 FQNEAQ (reference sequence). This CDR3 comprises 15 residues. The DNA for the CDR3 is TGTGCCAGCAGCCCCACGGGGTCGGTAGAGGAAAAACTGTTTTTT. Its protein is CASSPTGSVEEKLFF.

This clonotype was found many times. The V gene is TRBV29-1, the J gene TRBJ2-2; D call uncertain. The V and J ends lost 1 base and 6 bases respectively, with 12 bases between them. Germline V gene lookup returns CDR1 SQVTM and CDR2 ANQGSEA. The CDR3 runs 14 residues. The CDR3 reads CSVEGGRKAGELFF. As DNA, the CDR3 is TGCAGCGTTGAAGGGGGTAGGAAGGCCGGGGAGCTGTTTTTT.

V usage is TRBV7-9 and J usage is TRBJ1-1; the D is unclear. This CDR3 is built from 10 residues. Trimming took off 5 bases at V and 10 bases at J, with 8 bases between the two ends. CDR1 is SEHNR and CDR2 is FQNEAQ in the germline V gene (reference sequence). This chain's CDR3 is CASSLDAAFF. CDR3 nucleotide sequence: TGTGCCAGCAGCCTCGATGCAGCTTTCTTT.

This clonotype was counted at least ten times. The chain carries TRBV20-1 and TRBJ2-5; TRBD1 aligns across 7 bases. J was trimmed by 5 bases and V by 5 bases; bases with no gene match: 5. Germline V gene data show CDR1 as DFQATT and CDR2 as SNEGSKA (reference sequence). CDR3 size: 12 residues. The DNA of the CDR3 is TGCAGTGCTTCCGACAGGGACGAGACCCAGTACTTC. It specifies CSASDRDETQYF.

This clonotype was found many times. The V call is TRBV5-1, the J call TRBJ1-1; D remains ambiguous. Trimming took off 5 bases at V and 1 base at J, with 15 bases between the two ends. Germline CDR1 SGHRS, CDR2 YFSETQ. The CDR3 loop spans 15 amino acids. The CDR3 DNA sequence: TGCGCCAGCAGTCAACGGACGGTATCGAACACTGAAGCTTTCTTT. Its translation is CASSQRTVSNTEAFF. The full variable domain, rest sourced from reference TRBV5-1 and TRBJ1-1, is KAGVTQTPRYLIKTRGQQVTLSCSPISGHRSVSWYQQTPGQGLQFLFEYFSETQRNKGNFPGRFSGRQFSNSRSEMNVSTLELGDSALYLCASSQRTVSNTEAFFGQGTRLTVV.

This clonotype was detected many times. The chain uses TRBV29-1 and TRBJ2-7, with a weak D call TRBD1 (5 bases). V lost 6 bases and J 2 bases, leaving 8 bases between the germline ends. This CDR3 contains 11 residues. Germline-derived CDR1 and CDR2 are SQVTM and ANQGSEA. CDR3 protein: CSVQGTYEQYF. Here the CDR3 DNA reads TGCAGCGTCCAGGGCACCTACGAGCAGTACTTC.

The chain is built from TRBV7-9 and TRBJ1-1; unclear D gene. Per the germline V gene, CDR1 is SEHNR and CDR2 is FQNEAQ (reference sequence). V was clipped by 5 bases and J by 4 bases, with 14 bases between them. The CDR3 contains 14 residues. This chain's CDR3 is CASSPRGRPTEAFF. The CDR3 DNA reads TGTGCCAGCAGCCCTCGCGGACGGCCCACTGAAGCTTTCTTT.

Worth noting for this clonotype: The junction and the germline gene differ at one end; a read error may be behind it. This sequence joins TRBV2 and TRBJ2-1; D may match TRBD1 or TRBD2 (6 bases each). The CDR3 is made up of 18 amino acids. CDR1 SNHLY and CDR2 FYNNEI come from the germline V gene. The DNA of the CDR3 is TGTGCCTGCAGCCCGGGGGCCCTTCCTAGAGCCTTAGTCAATGAGCAGTTCTTC. Residues: CACSPGALPRALVNEQFF. The full variable domain, its missing parts supplied by reference TRBV2 and TRBJ2-1, is EPEVTQTPSHQVTQMGQEVILRCVPISNHLYFYWYRQILGQKVEFLVSFYNNEISEKSEIFDDQFSVERPDGSNFTLKIRSTKLEDSAMYFCACSPGALPRALVNEQFFGPGTRLTVL.

This clonotype has a handful of counts. The chain has TRBV5-6 and TRBJ1-1; no clear D. This CDR3 spans 15 amino acids. Germline CDR1 SGHDT, CDR2 YYEEEE. V was shortened by 0 bases and J by 1 base, with 10 bases between the two germline ends. CDR3 in DNA: TGTGCCAGCAGCTTGGGTTCAGCGAGGAACACTGAAGCTTTCTTT. It translates to CASSLGSARNTEAFF.

This clonotype was seen many times. The chain is built from TRBV7-9 and TRBJ2-7; the D is unclear. The CDR3 loop spans 12 amino acids. Trimming took off 1 base at V and 5 bases at J, with 6 bases between the two ends. Germline lookup yields CDR1 SEHNR and CDR2 FQNEAQ (reference sequence). CDR3 DNA sequence: TGTGCCAGCAGCTTAGGTGAACACGAGCAGTACTTC. Protein product: CASSLGEHEQYF. Full variable domain (rest looked up from reference TRBV7-9 and TRBJ2-7): DTGVSQNPRHKITKRGQNVTFRCDPISEHNRLYWYRQTLGQGPEFLTYFQNEAQLEKSRLLSDRFSAERPKGSFSTLEIQRTEQGDSAMYLCASSLGEHEQYFGPGTRLTVT.

This clonotype showed up many times. The rearrangement joins TRBV20-1 to TRBJ2-7, with TRBD2 as a possible D gene (5 bases). The CDR3 has 14 amino acids. CDR1 and CDR2 from the germline V gene are DFQATT and SNEGSKA (reference sequence). The V end lost 0 bases, the J end lost 2 bases, and 11 bases lay between the germline ends. The CDR3 coding sequence is TGCAGTGCTAGAGATTATCGCGGGCCCTACGAGCAGTACTTC. Its protein product is CSARDYRGPYEQYF.

The chain combines TRBV7-2 with TRBJ2-2; D is uncertain. With 5 bases removed from V and 6 bases from J, the gap between germline ends came to 13 bases. Looked up from germline, CDR1 is SGHTA and CDR2 is FQGNSA. The CDR3 has 14 residues. CDR3 amino acids: CASSRVIHPGELFF. In nucleotides, the CDR3 is TGTGCCAGCAGCCGAGTGATCCACCCCGGGGAGCTGTTTTTT.

The table lists this clonotype with many counts. The CDR3 DNA follows: TGCAGCGGGTTAGCGGGAGGAGCCTACGAGCAGTACTTC. Protein: CSGLAGGAYEQYF. The chain carries TRBV29-1 and TRBJ2-7, with 10 bases fitting TRBD2. The J segment lost 2 bases and the V segment lost 7 bases, leaving 5 bases of the junction unmatched. The CDR3 loop spans 13 amino acids. The V gene's germline CDR1 is SQVTM and CDR2 ANQGSEA.

Ten or more counts support this clonotype. The rearrangement joins TRBV7-9 to TRBJ1-2, with TRBD1 matching over 9 bases. CDR3 size: 16 residues. Per germline, CDR1 SEHNR and CDR2 FQNEAQ (reference sequence). The junction had 14 bases not matched to a gene; V was cut back by 6 bases and J by 6 bases. CDR3 residues: CASSIGTGPLPHGYTF. The CDR3 bases are TGTGCCAGCAGTATCGGGACAGGGCCCTTACCTCATGGCTACACCTTC.

In its sample, this clonotype was seen many times. This chain uses TRBV9 with TRBJ2-7; a weak D match, TRBD2 (6 bases). From germline, CDR1 is SGDLS and CDR2 YYNGEE. Trimming stripped 4 bases from V and 3 bases from J, with 14 bases between. This CDR3 spans 14 amino acids. The CDR3 sequence is CASSPHLRDYEQYF. The CDR3 nucleotides are TGTGCCAGCAGCCCCCATTTGCGGGACTACGAGCAGTACTTC.

Many counts were recorded for this clonotype. V usage is TRBV24-1 and J usage is TRBJ1-2; D gene unclear. This CDR3 comprises 11 residues. The V gene lost 4 bases and the J gene lost 9 bases, with 8 bases spanning the gap. Germline loops: CDR1 KGHDR, CDR2 SFDVKD. The CDR3 coding sequence is TGTGCCACCAGTGAGGGCCCTCGCTACACCTTC. Translation gives CATSEGPRYTF.

The rearrangement uses TRBV5-4 and TRBJ2-2, with a tentative D call TRBD1 (5 bases). V lost 6 bases and J 7 bases, leaving 19 bases between the germline ends. The V gene's germline CDR1 is SGHNT and CDR2 YYREEE (reference sequence). The CDR3 length is 15 residues. Written as DNA, the CDR3 is TGTGCCAGCACCCCAAAAAGGGGCTCGGGCGGGGAGCTGTTTTTT. Its translation is CASTPKRGSGGELFF.

This clonotype was detected many times. This chain connects TRBV6-1 to TRBJ2-1, with D possibly being TRBD1 (7 bases). V was clipped by 7 bases and J by 0 bases, with 13 bases between them. The germline CDR1 and CDR2 sequences are MNHNS and SASEGT. The CDR3 contains 15 residues. CDR3 bases: TGTGCCAGCACCCAGGGGGGCCTCTCCTACAATGAGCAGTTCTTC. Translated, it gives CASTQGGLSYNEQFF.

This clonotype was seen ten or more times. The chain links TRBV18 to TRBJ2-5; the D is unclear. Trimming removed 0 bases from V and 5 bases from J, with 4 bases in between. The CDR3 is 12 residues long. In germline, CDR1 is KGHSH, CDR2 LQKENI. This chain's CDR3 is CASSPPRETQYF. DNA of the CDR3: TGTGCCAGCTCACCACCAAGGGAGACCCAGTACTTC. Complete variable domain (other parts from reference TRBV18 and TRBJ2-5): NAGVMQNPRHLVRRRGQEARLRCSPMKGHSHVYWYRQLPEEGLKFMVYLQKENIIDESGMPKERFSAEFPKEGPSILRIQQVVRGDSAAYFCASSPPRETQYFGPGTRLLVL.

The V call is TRBV29-1, the J call TRBJ1-3; 8 bases agree with TRBD1. The CDR3 extends over 11 amino acids. Germline lookup yields CDR1 SQVTM and CDR2 ANQGSEA. V trimming: 7 bases; J trimming: 8 bases; junction bases outside the gene matches: 4. The CDR3 region has the DNA TGCAGCGGCGACAGGGGCGACACCATATATTTT. Its protein product is CSGDRGDTIYF.

This clonotype showed up many times. The chain is built from TRBV11-2 and TRBJ1-1; D remains unclear. Trimming left V 6 bases short and J 1 base short, with 12 bases between. Germline assignment: CDR1 SGHAT and CDR2 FQNNGV. There are 14 residues in the CDR3. DNA of the CDR3: TGTGCCAGCAGTATGTTAGAGACGAACACTGAAGCTTTCTTT. Its protein product is CASSMLETNTEAFF.

The chain is built from TRBV27 and TRBJ2-3, with 10 nucleotides matching TRBD2. The CDR3 contains 16 residues. Germline CDR1 is MNHEY and CDR2 is SMNVEV (reference sequence). With 6 bases clipped from V and 2 bases from J, the junction kept 8 bases outside the gene matches. The CDR3 DNA follows: TGTGCCAGCAGCTCCGGACTAGCGGAATACACAGATACGCAGTATTTT. Encoded protein: CASSSGLAEYTDTQYF.

In nucleotides, the CDR3 is TGTGCCAGCAGCCAGGCCGGATATACAAACACTGAAGCTTTCTTT. The encoded protein is CASSQAGYTNTEAFF. The rearrangement joins TRBV4-2 to TRBJ1-1; D not resolved. V shed 3 bases and J shed 2 bases, with 13 bases lying between them. The CDR3 has 15 residues. Germline assignment: CDR1 LGHNA and CDR2 YNFKEQ.

The V and J genes are TRBV20-1 and TRBJ2-7; 9 nucleotides agree with TRBD2. There are 15 residues in the CDR3. The ends lost 0 bases at V and 9 bases at J; junction bases unmatched: 12. Germline CDR1 and CDR2: DFQATT and SNEGSKA (reference sequence). CDR3 DNA sequence: TGCAGTGCTAGAGATGGAGCGGGAGGACTTAGAGTGCAGTACTTC. Translating it yields CSARDGAGGLRVQYF.

This clonotype was detected only a few times. This sequence joins TRBV6-4 and TRBJ2-4; D might be TRBD2 (5 bases). Germline V gene lookup returns CDR1 MRHNA and CDR2 SNTAGT. V was clipped by 5 bases and J by 2 bases, with 31 bases between them. This CDR3 has 21 amino acids. The CDR3 nucleotides are TGTGCCAGCAGTAAGCTCCTTTGGACTCCCGACTCGGCAGGAACCAAAAACATTCAGTACTTC. Translated, it gives CASSKLLWTPDSAGTKNIQYF.

The CDR3 is CATSDSTGKRDNEQFF. For the CDR3, the DNA is TGTGCCACCAGTGATTCGACAGGGAAAAGGGACAATGAGCAGTTCTTC. The genes are TRBV24-1 and TRBJ2-1, with 7 bases lining up with TRBD1. The germline V gene encodes CDR1 KGHDR and CDR2 SFDVKD. There are 16 residues in the CDR3. With V trimmed by 2 bases and J by 5 bases, 8 bases remained unmatched.

This clonotype has ten or more counts. The chain carries TRBV25-1 and TRBJ2-5; 7 nucleotides match TRBD2. J was trimmed by 5 bases and V by 8 bases; bases with no gene match: 11. This CDR3 has 14 residues. Germline V lookup: CDR1 MGHDK, CDR2 SYGVNS. The CDR3 bases are TGTGCCAGCCTTTTTACGGGACTACAGGAGACCCAGTACTTC. This gives the protein CASLFTGLQETQYF.

The table lists this clonotype with many counts. This chain connects TRBV7-8 to TRBJ2-7; TRBD2 matches 7 bases. V trimming: 5 bases; J trimming: 0 bases; junction bases outside the gene matches: 7. The CDR3 extends over 15 amino acids. In germline, CDR1 is SGHVS, CDR2 FQNEAQ. The DNA of the CDR3 is TGTGCCAGCAGCCCCCGGGACTACGGCTCCTACGAGCAGTACTTC. Its translation: CASSPRDYGSYEQYF.

The chain combines TRBV12-3 or TRBV12-4 with TRBJ1-5; D gene ambiguous. This CDR3 contains 12 residues. V lost 3 bases and J 7 bases, leaving 7 bases between the germline ends. The CDR3, as DNA: TGTGCCAGCAGTTTTGGCCCACAGCCCCAGCATTTT. Translation gives CASSFGPQPQHF.